The 2 T cell receptor beta chains listed next were all sequenced from one sample in a study of early T cells in non-severe SARS-CoV-2 infection. One entry per CDR3 protein, called by TCRdb with MiXCR from the 5' RACE reads. The table shows tens of thousands of distinct CDR3 sequences, with more than 12% occurring only once. Sequenced sample: whole blood. The receptors stem from an adult who was a healthcare worker with PCR-confirmed SARS-CoV-2 infection or an uninfected control (not recorded which).

This clonotype was observed at least ten times. V gene TRBV7-6 combines with J gene TRBJ2-1; no clear D gene. The V end lost 5 bases, the J end lost 7 bases, and 18 bases lay between the germline ends. There are 15 residues in the CDR3. Germline V lookup: CDR1 SGHVS, CDR2 FNYEAQ. CDR3 region: CASSLNRARLNEQFF. The CDR3 bases are TGTGCCAGCAGCCTAAACCGGGCGCGATTAAATGAGCAGTTCTTC.

The chain links TRBV28 to TRBJ2-5; no clear D gene. The CDR3 has 14 residues. Germline values: CDR1 MDHEN, CDR2 SYDVKM. Trimming left V 3 bases short and J 4 bases short, with 12 bases between. CDR3 amino acids: CASSFGGAGETQYF. The CDR3 DNA reads TGTGCCAGCAGTTTTGGCGGAGCAGGAGAGACCCAGTACTTC.